Each of the 6 T cell receptor beta chains below was sequenced from the same sample in a study of shared clonotypes between healthy human individuals. Some clones are missing from TCRdb's copy, which holds only in-frame ones; the method was immunoSEQ multiplex PCR. The sample shows approximately 2,000,000 clones, under 95% of them seen only once. The sample consisted of naive CD4+ T cells from PBMCs. Subset noted: CD45RA+ positively selected. Receptors originate from a man aged 18 to 30 in good health. Some clones in this sample may be carry-over from other donors' samples.

The sample holds a few counts of this clone. J is TRBJ1-1 and V is TRBV19; TRBD1 matches at 7 bases. Germline-derived CDR1 and CDR2 are LNHDA and SQIVND (reference sequence). This CDR3 contains 14 residues. V shed 4 bases and J 4 bases; nucleotides not matched to a gene: 6. The CDR3 bases are TGTGCCAGTAGTACGACGACAGGGAGCACTGAAGCTTTCTTT. This translates into CASSTTTGSTEAFF.

The V call is TRBV5-1, the J call TRBJ2-7, with a possible D match to TRBD1 (5 bases). The CDR3 spans 13 residues. Trimming shortened V by 5 bases and J by 2 bases, and 11 bases separated the two germline ends. Germline-derived CDR1 and CDR2 are SGHRS and YFSETQ. For the CDR3, the DNA is TGCGCCAGCAGTAGGGGTTCAACCTACGAGCAGTACTTC. Translated: CASSRGSTYEQYF. Complete variable domain (other parts from reference TRBV5-1 and TRBJ2-7): KAGVTQTPRYLIKTRGQQVTLSCSPISGHRSVSWYQQTPGQGLQFLFEYFSETQRNKGNFPGRFSGRQFSNSRSEMNVSTLELGDSALYLCASSRGSTYEQYFGPGTRLTVT.

V gene TRBV2 combines with J gene TRBJ2-1; D is unresolved. The CDR3 has 15 residues. Germline V gene lookup returns CDR1 SNHLY and CDR2 FYNNEI. The germline V and J ends were trimmed by 3 bases and 6 bases, with 15 bases remaining between them. The CDR3, as DNA: TGTGCCAGCAGTGAGCACTCCTATATTATCAATGAGCAGTTCTTC. This codes for CASSEHSYIINEQFF. Complete variable domain (other parts from reference TRBV2 and TRBJ2-1): EPEVTQTPSHQVTQMGQEVILRCVPISNHLYFYWYRQILGQKVEFLVSFYNNEISEKSEIFDDQFSVERPDGSNFTLKIRSTKLEDSAMYFCASSEHSYIINEQFFGPGTRLTVL.

This sequence joins TRBV11-1 and TRBJ1-1; tentative D call: TRBD1 (6 bases). This CDR3 has 16 residues. The germline V gene has CDR1 SGHAT and CDR2 FQDESV (reference sequence). The V gene lost 7 bases and the J gene lost 3 bases, with 21 bases spanning the gap. CDR3 in DNA: TGTGCCAGCACCAGGGGTCCGGAGGCCACCGACACTGAAGCTTTCTTT. Translating it yields CASTRGPEATDTEAFF.

V usage is TRBV5-1 and J usage is TRBJ2-3, with 11 bases identical to TRBD2. Trimming removed 4 bases from V and 3 bases from J; junction bases left unmatched: 7. The length of the CDR3 is 16 residues. Per germline, CDR1 SGHRS and CDR2 YFSETQ. The CDR3 spells CASSGIAGGRTDTQYF. The CDR3 nucleotides read TGCGCCAGCAGCGGAATAGCGGGAGGGCGGACAGATACGCAGTATTTT.

J is TRBJ1-1 and V is TRBV18, with 8 positions matching TRBD1. J was trimmed by 4 bases and V by 1 base; bases with no gene match: 5. Germline V gene data show CDR1 as KGHSH and CDR2 as LQKENI. The CDR3 consists of 15 residues. The CDR3 protein is CASSPLRTGLTEAFF. CDR3 bases: TGTGCCAGCTCACCACTCCGGACAGGGCTCACTGAAGCTTTCTTT.